This T cell receptor beta chain was sequenced in a study of cytomegalovirus exposure and HLA in healthy donors. This clone showed up just a few times. Its antigen is not identified. This CDR3 has 11 amino acids. CDR1 MNHNS and CDR2 SASEGT come from the germline V gene. The V segment lost 8 bases and the J segment 6 bases; nucleotides outside the gene matches: 4. The primer mix had 60 Vbeta and 13 Jbeta primers. Sequencing used immunoSEQ multiplex PCR; TCRdb keeps in-frame clones, though not all of them. Altogether over 150,000 clones are present, roughly 85% being singletons, with the ten largest covering around 1.3%. Study-level findings and limits: Later analysis demonstrated an association between a missense DCLRE1C variant and TCR beta V- and J-gene trimming.

The V and J genes are TRBV6-1 and TRBJ2-7, with 7 bases aligning to TRBD2. The source of this sequence is a woman aged 45-60 years in good health and CMV-seronegative. The sample comprised PBMCs. CDR3 DNA: TGTGCCAGCCGGGAGGCGGGCGAGCAGTACTTC. It codes for CASREAGEQYF.